The present entry profiles one T cell receptor (beta chain) with its context. Antigen: not known. Per the germline V gene, CDR1 is LNHNV and CDR2 is YYDKDF (reference sequence). CDR3 size: 16 residues. V lost 3 bases, J lost 1 base, and 6 bases stayed unmatched. Repertoires were generated with immunoSEQ multiplex PCR, while TCRdb's copy carries only in-frame clones and drops some. The sample has about 640,000 clones, about two thirds seen once. The data were taken from a study of shared clonotypes between healthy human individuals. Study-level background: There were three CD4 naive, three CD4 memory, two CD8 naive and one CD8 memory plates per donor.

Study-wide points: Few donors restricted represented genetic and exposure-history diversity. The study found about 5% of naive CD4 clonotypes shared across several donors.

The TCR comes from a young woman in good health. Input material: memory CD4+ T cells sorted from blood. Subset meaning: CD45RA-negative fraction. The chain joins TRBV15 to TRBJ1-1, with 9 bases fitting TRBD1. The CDR3 nucleotides read TGTGCCACCAGCAGGGGGACAGGGCGGGCGAACACTGAAGCTTTCTTT. Translated: CATSRGTGRANTEAFF.